The entry below describes one T cell receptor beta chain. This clonotype was seen a handful of times. Its antigen specificity is not known. No much larger clone is present one base from it, and per-base qualities are unavailable. The sample is drawn from a study of T cells after yellow fever vaccination (dated 2019 in TCRdb). Study-wide context: The SMART-Seq v4 Ultra Low Input RNA kit was used to prepare libraries from fractions with low cell numbers. To follow T-cell clones before and after primary and booster YFV17D yellow fever vaccination, bulk TCR alpha and beta repertoires were sequenced over time. The cohort comprised two healthy male donors, one aged 18 to 29 and one aged 30 to 39 years. Blood samples were taken at several timepoints before and after primary and secondary immunization, and bulk PBMC replicates and cell subsets were isolated. Beyond this particular receptor, the publication reports: A small share of clonotypes occurred in both CD4 and CD8 compartments, likely arising from convergent recombination. After the booster, most clones that had expanded after primary vaccination were detected again (around 95% of CD4 and around nine tenths of CD8), suggesting broad maintenance of memory. Computational filtering was required because FACS-sorted repertoires could contain abundant contaminating clonotypes from the bulk population. Because the study included only a couple of donors, the extent to which the findings can be generalized is limited. Compared with the primary T-cell response, the secondary T-cell response was faster but weaker, reaching its peak on day 5 rather than on day 15.

Synthesis of TCR cDNA relied on 5'RACE template switching, a step that introduced a universal primer site along with unique molecular identifiers. Priming for cDNA synthesis came from both the TCR alpha and TCR beta constant segments. Library amplification used two PCR steps, and the second PCR step added sample barcodes and sequencing adapters. Sequencing of libraries was performed on Illumina HiSeq 2500 (2x100 bp) or NovaSeq (2x150 bp). The published analysis was carried out like this. MIGEC was used to demultiplex reads and collapse the reads into UMI consensus sequences, and MiXCR was used for V(D)J alignment. Using edgeR on replicate PBMC samples, clonotypes were called vaccine-responding if FDR was below 0.01 and the log2 fold change was above 5 up to day 15. Each bulk clonotype received a CD4 or CD8 identity based on whether the sequenced CD4 or CD8 repertoire contained that clonotype at higher abundance. TCRdb reprocessing: public reads trimmed at Q25 with fastp, clones called with MiXCR, in-frame beta chains kept. Rows merge per CDR3 protein into single entries with the most common DNA and genes. These V and J calls derive from TCRdb rather than the authors' analysis. Across this sample there are 450,000 to 550,000 distinct CDR3 sequences, with 21% seen only once. 15% to 20% of the sample is taken by the ten largest.

Reading from cysteine to phenylalanine, the CDR3 counts 15 amino acids. Only the CDR3 part of the read is kept: 45 bases, read in frame from the first base. V loses 0 bases of germline sequence and J loses 2 bases, and the interval between the two ends is 9 bases. The germline V gene supplies CDR1 MNHEY and CDR2 SVGAGI. The sample's treatment or condition label, decoded: live attenuated yellow fever vaccine strain. At each blood-draw timepoint, two biological replicates of bulk PBMCs were collected. PBMCs were isolated from peripheral blood using a standard Ficoll-Paque protocol. TriZol was used to extract RNA from bulk PBMCs, CD4 and CD8 fractions, and dextramer-positive and dextramer-negative fractions.

The sequence links TRBV6-5 to TRBJ2-3; 6 matching bases give a weak D call of TRBD1. The TCR originated in a man between 18 and 35 years old who received the YFV17D yellow fever vaccine. This specimen consisted of PBMCs, obtained less than 25 days after the first yellow fever vaccination. The encoded CDR3 is CASSYSGQITDTQYF. The DNA sequence is as follows: TGTGCCAGCAGTTACTCGGGACAAATCACAGATACGCAGTATTTT.